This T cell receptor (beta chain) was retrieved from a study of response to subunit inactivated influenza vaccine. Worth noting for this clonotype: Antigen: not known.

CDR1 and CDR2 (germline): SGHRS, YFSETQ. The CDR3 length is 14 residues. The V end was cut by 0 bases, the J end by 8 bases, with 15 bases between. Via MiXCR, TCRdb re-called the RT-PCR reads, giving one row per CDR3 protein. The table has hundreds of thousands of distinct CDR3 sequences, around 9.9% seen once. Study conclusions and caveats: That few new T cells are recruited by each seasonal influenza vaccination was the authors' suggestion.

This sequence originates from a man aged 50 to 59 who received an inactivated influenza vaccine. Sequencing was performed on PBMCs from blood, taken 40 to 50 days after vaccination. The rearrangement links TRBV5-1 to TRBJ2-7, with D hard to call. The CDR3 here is CASSLVGYLGKQYF. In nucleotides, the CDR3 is TGCGCCAGCAGCTTGGTCGGATATCTGGGCAAGCAGTACTTC.